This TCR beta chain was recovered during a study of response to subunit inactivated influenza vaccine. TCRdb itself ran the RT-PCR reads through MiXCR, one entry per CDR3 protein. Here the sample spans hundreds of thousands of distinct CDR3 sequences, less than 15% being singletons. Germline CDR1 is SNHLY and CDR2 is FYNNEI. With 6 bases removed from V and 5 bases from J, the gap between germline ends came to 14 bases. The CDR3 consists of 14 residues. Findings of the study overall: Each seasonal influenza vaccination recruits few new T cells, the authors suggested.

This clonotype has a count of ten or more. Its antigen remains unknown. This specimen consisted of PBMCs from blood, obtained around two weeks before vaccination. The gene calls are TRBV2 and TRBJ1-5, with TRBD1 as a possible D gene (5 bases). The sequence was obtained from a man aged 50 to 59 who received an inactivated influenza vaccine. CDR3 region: CASSPDSSDQPQHF. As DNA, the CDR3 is TGTGCCAGCAGCCCTGACAGTTCCGATCAGCCCCAGCATTTT.